This paragraph reports one T cell receptor beta chain. The antigen remains unidentified. The entry originates in a study of cytomegalovirus exposure and HLA in healthy donors. About the study: The same platform as the roughly 630 first-cohort repertoires was used for the 100 to 150 validation repertoires, a later analysis reported.

The CDR3 loop spans 14 amino acids. The germline CDR1 and CDR2 sequences are SGDLS and YYNGEE. The V end was cut by 3 bases, the J end by 4 bases, with 12 bases between. Profiled with immunoSEQ multiplex PCR; TCRdb holds only in-frame clones, not every one. This sample has around 260,000 clones, with about 92% found just once. Study results and caveats: Among TCR sequences, most were rare, though some public TCRs appeared in many donors. According to the study, around 150 TCR beta chains were cytomegalovirus-associated. In vitro, a few CMV-associated chains proved specific for CMV antigens.

The sample consisted of PBMCs. This TCR was sampled from a woman in her twenties or thirties in good health and CMV-seronegative. This chain uses TRBV9 with TRBJ2-3; no definite D call. The CDR3 nucleotides read TGTGCCAGCAGCGCCGGGCCGTTCCCAGATACGCAGTATTTT. Encoded protein: CASSAGPFPDTQYF. Full variable domain (missing parts from reference TRBV9 and TRBJ2-3): DSGVTQTPKHLITATGQRVTLRCSPRSGDLSVYWYQQSLDQGLQFLIQYYNGEERAKGNILERFSAQQFPDLHSELNLSSLELGDSALYFCASSAGPFPDTQYFGPGTRLTVL.